Listed here are 8 T cell receptor beta chains from one sample, sequenced in a study of blood T cell repertoires in COVID-19. Data came from immunoSEQ multiplex PCR; TCRdb stores just in-frame clones and leaves some out. Seen here are 410,000 or so clones, approximately 91% observed once, and the top ten hold 1.5% to 1.8%. The sample taken for sequencing was peripheral blood. Source of these receptors: a woman aged 40-49 years with COVID-19, enrolled during active disease.

The rearrangement uses TRBV18 and TRBJ1-1; 7 bases are a match to TRBD1. V lost 1 base, J lost 0 bases, and 2 bases stayed unmatched. Germline values: CDR1 KGHSH, CDR2 LQKENI. The CDR3 loop spans 15 amino acids. The CDR3 nucleotides read TGTGCCAGCTCACCACTACAGGGGTTGAACACTGAAGCTTTCTTT. Its translation is CASSPLQGLNTEAFF.

V is TRBV28 and J is TRBJ1-3; TRBD1 matches at 8 bases. From germline, CDR1 is MDHEN and CDR2 SYDVKM. The V gene end was trimmed by 7 bases and the J gene end by 1 base; junction bases not matched to a gene: 12. There are 17 residues in the CDR3. The CDR3: CASTTPGGADSGNTIYF. The CDR3, as DNA: TGTGCCAGCACCACTCCAGGGGGCGCAGATTCTGGAAACACCATATATTTT.

The chain combines TRBV5-8 with TRBJ2-7; perhaps TRBD2 as D (6 bases). V shed 5 bases and J shed 0 bases, with 15 bases lying between them. CDR3 length: 15 amino acids. Germline lookup yields CDR1 SGHTS and CDR2 YDEGEE. This CDR3 is CASRRRAGSSYEQYF. CDR3 DNA sequence: TGTGCCAGCAGGAGGAGAGCGGGCAGCTCCTACGAGCAGTACTTC.

This clone showed up just a few times. Written as DNA, the CDR3 is TGCGCCAGCGTCGGACAGGGTTACAATGAGCAGTTCTTC. It codes for CASVGQGYNEQFF. The chain recombines TRBV5-1 with TRBJ2-1; TRBD1 aligns across 8 bases. This CDR3 spans 13 amino acids. From germline, CDR1 is SGHRS and CDR2 YFSETQ. J lost 4 bases, V lost 7 bases, and 4 bases had no gene match.

This chain joins TRBV5-1 and TRBJ1-2; possible D gene TRBD1, 5 bases. The germline gives CDR1 SGHRS, CDR2 YFSETQ. The ends were cut back, 4 bases at V and 3 bases at J, with 13 bases in the middle. The CDR3 has 14 residues. This CDR3 reads CASSLDISDYGYTF. The CDR3 DNA is TGCGCCAGCAGCCTGGACATTAGCGACTATGGCTACACCTTC.

CDR3 nucleotide sequence: TGTGCCAGCAGCACCCACAGCGAGCAGTACTTC. Encoded protein: CASSTHSEQYF. The chain carries TRBV7-2 and TRBJ2-7; no definite D call. CDR1 is SGHTA, CDR2 FQGNSA, per germline. The CDR3 has 11 residues. Trimming pared 5 bases from V and 6 bases from J, leaving 8 bases between. The whole variable domain, remainder taken from reference TRBV7-2 and TRBJ2-7, is GAGVSQSPSNKVTEKGKDVELRCDPISGHTALYWYRQSLGQGLEFLIYFQGNSAPDKSGLPSDRFSAERTGGSVSTLTIQRTQQEDSAVYLCASSTHSEQYFGPGTRLTVT.

This clone has just one count. The J gene is TRBJ2-5, the V gene TRBV7-9; a possible D gene is TRBD1 (6 bases). Trimming cost V 1 base and J 0 bases, with 9 bases left between them. Germline V gene lookup returns CDR1 SEHNR and CDR2 FQNEAQ (reference sequence). This CDR3 has 15 residues. The CDR3 loop is CASSLGTVHQETQYF. The CDR3 DNA is TGTGCCAGCAGCTTAGGGACAGTACACCAAGAGACCCAGTACTTC. Full variable domain (missing parts from reference TRBV7-9 and TRBJ2-5): DTGVSQNPRHKITKRGQNVTFRCDPISEHNRLYWYRQTLGQGPEFLTYFQNEAQLEKSRLLSDRFSAERPKGSFSTLEIQRTEQGDSAMYLCASSLGTVHQETQYFGPGTRLLVL.

The sample holds a few counts of this clone. This chain links TRBV6-5 with TRBJ2-7; TRBD1 matches at 7 bases. Germline V lookup: CDR1 MNHEY, CDR2 SVGAGI. This CDR3 is built from 12 residues. J gave up 7 bases and V 8 bases, and 8 bases lay outside the gene matches. CDR3 protein: CASERGPLEQYF. DNA for the CDR3: TGTGCCAGCGAGAGGGGGCCGCTGGAGCAGTACTTC.